The T cell receptor beta chain under discussion was sequenced for a study of cytomegalovirus exposure and HLA in healthy donors. General study results and limits: There were reportedly fewer N-insertions in an Asian-associated ancestry cluster than the roughly 670-donor mean, in a later analysis.

There are 17 residues in the CDR3. Losses at the gene ends were 0 bases for V and 4 bases for J; bases not matched to a gene: 6. Per germline, CDR1 MNHEY and CDR2 SMNVEV (reference sequence). Note on this clone: What it binds is not known.

PCR used 60 Vbeta primers and 13 Jbeta primers. Original methodology: Later, an analysis found roughly 80 million unique TCR beta chains, and 8.5 million to 14 million of these were shared. Using immunoSEQ multiplex PCR, the repertoire was profiled, and TCRdb retains in-frame clones only, with some absent. From that table come the V and J calls and clone size; the DNA was used to work out D and trimming. The repertoire includes 160,000 or so clones, around 81% of them detected once, and less than 1.2% sits in the top ten. The chain combines TRBV27 with TRBJ2-5; TRBD2 aligns across 12 bases. The receptor was isolated from a woman aged 40-49 years in good health and CMV-seronegative. The sequencing sample was made of PBMCs. The CDR3 is CASSLSSSGRARETQYF. DNA of the CDR3: TGTGCCAGCAGTTTATCGTCTAGCGGGAGGGCCCGAGAGACCCAGTACTTC.